This is a list of T cell receptor beta chains from one sample in a study of metastatic and nonmetastatic thyroid tumors. With MiXCR, TCRdb called clones anew from the PCR reads. The data contain approximately 24,000 clones, 20% to 25% of them singletons. Sequenced input: blood. All receptors derive from a male donor with papillary thyroid cancer or a benign thyroid nodule (not recorded which). Some clones in this sample may be carry-over from other donors' samples. CDR3s include the opening cysteine and the closing phenylalanine or tryptophan. D genes are given only for firm matches. Clone size is stated in some rows and not others, as once, few, many or a class when expanded.

NA	NA	TRBV6-1	TRBJ2-6	CASRLTGGANIMTF	TGTGCCAGCAGGCTGACAGGCGGGGCCAACATCATGACTTTC
many	NA	TRBV6-4	TRBJ2-3	CASSRDGSTDTQYF	TGTGCCAGCAGCCGGGACGGTAGCACAGATACGCAGTATTTT
NA	NA	TRBV19	TRBJ1-6	CASSGWQTYNSPLHF	TGTGCCAGTAGTGGCTGGCAGACCTATAATTCACCCCTCCACTTT
few	NA	TRBV6-2/TRBV6-3	TRBJ2-7	CASNVGRRNEQYF	TGTGCCAGCAACGTCGGACGAAGGAACGAGCAGTACTTC
NA	NA	TRBV5-1	TRBJ2-1	CASSFRQYNEQFF	TGCGCCAGCAGCTTCCGACAGTACAATGAGCAGTTCTTC
NA	TRBD1	TRBV30	TRBJ1-6	CAWSAGTGGSPLHF	TGTGCCTGGAGTGCCGGGACAGGGGGGTCACCCCTCCACTTT
few	NA	TRBV6-5	TRBJ1-5	CASSLTITPSNQPQHF	TGTGCCAGCAGTTTAACAATCACCCCAAGCAATCAGCCCCAGCATTTT
many	NA	TRBV5-6	TRBJ2-6	CASSLEPNGGNVLTF	TGTGCCAGCAGCTTGGAACCGAATGGGGGGAACGTCCTGACTTTC
NA	TRBD2	TRBV6-1	TRBJ2-1	CASTRGGTYNEQFF	TGTGCCAGCACGCGGGGGGGGACCTACAATGAGCAGTTCTTC
many	NA	TRBV5-4	TRBJ1-4	CASSSAGFSNEKLFF	TGTGCCAGCAGCTCGGCGGGGTTTAGTAATGAAAAACTGTTTTTT
few	TRBD1	TRBV27	TRBJ2-7	CASSLSTGGVHEQYF	TGTGCCAGCAGTTTATCAACAGGGGGTGTCCACGAGCAGTACTTC
many	TRBD2	TRBV12-3/TRBV12-4	TRBJ2-3	CASSSLADYTDTQYF	TGTGCCAGCAGTTCTCTAGCGGATTACACAGATACGCAGTATTTT
NA	TRBD1	TRBV5-1	TRBJ2-1	CARGYDPGQGPSEQFF	TGCGCCAGAGGCTACGACCCGGGACAGGGCCCAAGTGAGCAGTTCTTC
NA	NA	TRBV6-1	TRBJ2-2	CANSRGWAGELFF	TGTGCCAATTCCCGGGGGTGGGCCGGGGAGCTGTTTTTT
few	TRBD2	TRBV6-1	TRBJ2-1	CASSESSGDYNEQFF	TGTGCCAGCAGTGAGAGTAGCGGGGACTACAATGAGCAGTTCTTC
NA	NA	TRBV6-1	TRBJ1-5	CASRYTTFSNQPQHF	TGTGCCAGCAGATATACGACGTTTAGCAATCAGCCCCAGCATTTT
many	NA	TRBV18	TRBJ2-5	CASSPFVPRRGETQYF	TGTGCCAGCTCACCATTTGTTCCCCGGCGGGGAGAGACCCAGTACTTC
many	TRBD1	TRBV2	TRBJ1-6	CASRKTGVGSPLHF	TGTGCCAGCAGGAAGACAGGGGTTGGTTCACCCCTCCACTTT
few	TRBD1	TRBV6-2/TRBV6-3	TRBJ1-1	CASSSGTGGASTTEAFF	TGTGCCAGCAGTTCCGGGACAGGGGGCGCATCGACCACTGAAGCTTTCTTT
NA	NA	TRBV10-1	TRBJ1-1	CASMAGMNTEAFF	TGCGCCAGCATGGCAGGGATGAACACTGAAGCTTTCTTT
many	NA	TRBV20-1	TRBJ1-3	CSARPGHPGAGNTIYF	TGCAGTGCTAGACCGGGACACCCGGGGGCTGGAAACACCATATATTTT
many	NA	TRBV25-1	TRBJ2-5	CASSSPAQNEETQYF	TGTGCCAGCAGCTCCCCAGCTCAGAATGAAGAGACCCAGTACTTC
many	NA	TRBV20-1	TRBJ1-3	CSAVQGSGNTIYF	TGCAGTGCCGTACAGGGTTCTGGAAACACCATATATTTT